A selection of T cell receptor beta chains follows, all from one sample in a study of blood T cell repertoires in COVID-19. Data came from immunoSEQ multiplex PCR; TCRdb stores just in-frame clones and leaves some out. Of tens of thousands of clones listed, about 93% are singletons. The sequenced sample was peripheral blood. Receptors originate from a human donor with active COVID-19. The donor label of this sample is uncertain. The CDR3 runs from the conserved cysteine through the conserved F or W. A D gene is named only where the DNA matches it firmly. Not every row has a clone size; where given, it reads once, few, many or a size class.

-	TRBV5-1	TRBD2	TRBJ2-7	16	TGCGCCAGCAGCTTGGGATCTAGCGGTAGCTCCTACGAGCAGTACTTC	CASSLGSSGSSYEQYF
-	TRBV2	-	TRBJ1-5	15	TGTGCCAGCAGTGAAGAGGGGATAAACAATCAGCCCCAGCATTTT	CASSEEGINNQPQHF
-	TRBV19	-	TRBJ2-4	13	TGTGCCAGTAGTATTCAGGGTAACAACATTCAGTACTTC	CASSIQGNNIQYF
-	TRBV27	TRBD1	TRBJ2-4	15	TGTGCCAGCAGTCTCTTGACAGGGGACAAAAACATTCAGTACTTC	CASSLLTGDKNIQYF
-	TRBV5-1	TRBD1	TRBJ1-2	15	TGCGCCAGCAGCGTCGACAGGGGGCCGAACTATGGCTACACCTTC	CASSVDRGPNYGYTF
-	TRBV19	TRBD1	TRBJ1-1	14	TGTGCCAGTACACAGGGGGCTTGGGGCACTGAAGCTTTCTTT	CASTQGAWGTEAFF
once	TRBV9	TRBD1	TRBJ1-5	14	TGTGCCAGCAGCCTACAGGGGGCGGATCAGCCCCAGCATTTT	CASSLQGADQPQHF
-	TRBV27	TRBD2	TRBJ2-3	16	TGTGCCAGCAGAAGCGATAGCGGGGGAGCCACAGATACGCAGTATTTT	CASRSDSGGATDTQYF
few	TRBV7-3	-	TRBJ1-2	14	TGTGCCAGCAGCCCCGGGACTCTACAAAGGGGCTACACCTTC	CASSPGTLQRGYTF
-	TRBV30	-	TRBJ1-5	14	TGTGCCTCACAGGAGGGTGGGAGCAATCAGCCCCAGCATTTT	CASQEGGSNQPQHF
-	TRBV5-4	-	TRBJ2-1	17	TGTGCCAGCAGCCCCCGGGTCGACCCAAGCTCCTACAATGAGCAGTTCTTC	CASSPRVDPSSYNEQFF
once	TRBV5-1	TRBD2	TRBJ2-1	15	TGCGCCAGCAGCTTGGGACCGGCGGGGGACAATGAGCAGTTCTTC	CASSLGPAGDNEQFF
-	TRBV7-8	TRBD1	TRBJ2-4	17	TGTGCCAGCAGCTTAGGGACAGGGGGCGCGGCCAAAAACATTCAGTACTTC	CASSLGTGGAAKNIQYF
-	TRBV18	TRBD2	TRBJ2-3	15	TGTGCCAGCTCAGCACTGGGACTAGCGGGCGATACGCAGTATTTT	CASSALGLAGDTQYF
few	TRBV19	-	TRBJ1-5	13	TGTGCCAGTAACCGGGGGAGCAATCAGCCCCAGCATTTT	CASNRGSNQPQHF
few	TRBV6-1	-	TRBJ1-3	15	TGTGCCAGCAGTGAAGTCGGGGTAGCTGGAAACACCATATATTTT	CASSEVGVAGNTIYF
once	TRBV27	-	TRBJ1-1	16	TGTGCCAGCAGTAAGGGATTTGCAGGGTCTCTCACTGAAGCTTTCTTT	CASSKGFAGSLTEAFF
-	TRBV2	-	TRBJ1-1	15	TGTGCCAGCAAAGGCGACAGGCTGGAGTACACTGAAGCTTTCTTT	CASKGDRLEYTEAFF
-	TRBV11-2	-	TRBJ2-2	14	TGTGCCAGCAGCTTAGCTCGGAACACCGGGGAGCTGTTTTTT	CASSLARNTGELFF
-	TRBV10-3	-	TRBJ1-2	15	TGTGCCATCGGGGTCGAACAGGGAGCTAACTATGGCTACACCTTC	CAIGVEQGANYGYTF
-	TRBV3-1/TRBV3-2	-	TRBJ1-4	16	TGTGCCAGCAGCCAAAGTCAGACAGGCATTAATGAAAAACTGTTTTTT	CASSQSQTGINEKLFF
-	TRBV7-9	TRBD2	TRBJ2-2	15	TGTGCCAGCAGCCCTCTAGCGGGAGGGTCCGGGGAGCTGTTTTTT	CASSPLAGGSGELFF
once	TRBV5-1	TRBD2	TRBJ2-6	17	TGCGCCAGCAGCTCTCGGGAGGCCAGCTCTGGGGCCAACGTCCTGACTTTC	CASSSREASSGANVLTF
-	TRBV19	TRBD1	TRBJ1-5	14	TGTGCCAGTTCCGGGACAGGGGGTGAACAGCCCCAGCATTTT	CASSGTGGEQPQHF
-	TRBV18	-	TRBJ2-1	16	TGTGCCAGCTCACACTCAGGGGCATCGTGGAACAATGAGCAGTTCTTC	CASSHSGASWNNEQFF
-	TRBV5-6	TRBD1	TRBJ1-4	14	TGTGCCAGCAGCTTGGCCGGGACAGGTGAAAAACTGTTTTTT	CASSLAGTGEKLFF